This TCR beta chain was recovered during a study of T cells after yellow fever vaccination. Trimming pared 5 bases from V and 1 base from J, leaving 12 bases between. Looked up from germline, CDR1 is LNHDA and CDR2 is SQIVND (reference sequence). The CDR3 has 14 residues. Regarding the study as a whole: It was the secondary response that reached its peak faster, day 5 versus 15, but it was weaker.

TCRdb re-called the 5' RACE reads with MiXCR, one entry per CDR3 protein. The repertoire consists of 300,000 to 450,000 distinct CDR3 sequences, with roughly 8.3% occurring once and the leading ten covering approximately 15%. This clonotype was observed many times. As yet, its antigen is unknown. The chain has TRBV19 and TRBJ2-7; tentative D call: TRBD1 (6 bases). This TCR was recovered from a young man who received the YFV17D yellow fever vaccine. Sample: PBMCs, taken approximately 47 days after the first yellow fever vaccination. The CDR3 DNA reads as TGTGCCAGTAGTGGAACAGGGTCATCCTACGAGCAGTACTTC. Translating gives CASSGTGSSYEQYF.